What follows are 14 T cell receptor beta chains derived from one specimen sequenced in a study of T cells in Graves' hyperthyroidism and ophthalmopathy. Authors of the study amplified TCR beta CDR3 regions from RNA transcripts. A set of HTBI primers served as the primers for a first-round RT-PCR of the TCR CDR3. TCRdb re-called the multiplex PCR reads through MiXCR, storing one row per CDR3 protein. The sample has around 100,000 distinct CDR3 sequences, over 45% seen once. Input material: blood. The origin of the receptors is a middle-aged man with Graves' hyperthyroidism.

This clonotype has ten or more counts. The chain joins TRBV19 to TRBJ1-5; TRBD1 is a possible D gene (5 bases). V was clipped by 5 bases and J by 4 bases, with 12 bases between them. This CDR3 has 14 amino acids. Germline V CDR1 and CDR2: LNHDA, SQIVND (reference sequence). The CDR3 region is CASSPPQGNQPQHF. The DNA for the CDR3 is TGTGCCAGTAGTCCCCCCCAGGGAAATCAGCCCCAGCATTTT.

The chain is built from TRBV6-6 and TRBJ1-2, with TRBD1 matching over 10 bases. Germline V gene data show CDR1 as MNHNY and CDR2 as SVGAGI (reference sequence). V dropped 7 bases and J dropped 9; count of bases not matched to a gene: 14. The CDR3 covers 15 residues. This CDR3 is CASTHWTGGYGSYTF. CDR3 nucleotide sequence: TGTGCCAGCACTCATTGGACAGGGGGATACGGTAGCTACACCTTC.

V and J are TRBV20-1 and TRBJ2-3; maybe TRBD2 (6 bases). Looked up from germline, CDR1 is DFQATT and CDR2 is SNEGSKA (reference sequence). The CDR3 sequence is 15 residues long. The V and J ends lost 2 bases and 0 bases respectively, with 12 bases between them. CDR3 loop: CSARRESTSTDTQYF. As DNA, the CDR3 is TGCAGTGCTAGACGGGAGAGCACGAGCACAGATACGCAGTATTTT.

This clonotype was counted ten times or more. The chain combines TRBV5-1 with TRBJ2-5; 7 bases align to TRBD1. Germline CDR1 SGHRS, CDR2 YFSETQ. There are 15 residues in the CDR3. J was trimmed by 1 base and V by 5 bases; bases with no gene match: 8. The CDR3, as DNA: TGCGCCAGCAGAGCTACAGGGGTCGGCCAAGAGACCCAGTACTTC. Translation gives CASRATGVGQETQYF.

The J gene is TRBJ2-2, the V gene TRBV2, with 15 bases lining up with TRBD2. This CDR3 region has 16 residues. CDR1 SNHLY and CDR2 FYNNEI come from the germline V gene. V lost 6 bases and J lost 6; bases outside the gene matches: 5. The CDR3 spells CASSLRTSGRAGELFF. The CDR3 DNA follows: TGTGCCAGCAGCCTCCGGACTAGCGGGAGGGCCGGGGAGCTGTTTTTT.

The chain combines TRBV28 with TRBJ1-4; D is ambiguous. The length of the CDR3 is 12 residues. Germline CDR1 reads MDHEN; CDR2 reads SYDVKM. V dropped 2 bases and J dropped 8 bases, with 6 bases sitting between them. In DNA form, the CDR3 reads TGTGCCAGCAGTTTAAGTCAGGAAAAACTGTTTTTT. It specifies CASSLSQEKLFF.

This clonotype was observed a few times. The rearrangement joins TRBV28 to TRBJ2-2, with D maybe TRBD1 (5 bases). This CDR3 has 15 residues. CDR1 is MDHEN and CDR2 is SYDVKM in the germline V gene. Between the trimmed V and J ends, which lost 4 bases and 7 bases, there was a span of 16 bases. CDR3 region: CASSSPTELGGELFF. The CDR3 nucleotides read TGTGCCAGCAGTTCGCCGACAGAACTGGGCGGGGAGCTGTTTTTT.

V is TRBV6-6 and J is TRBJ2-4; D is perhaps TRBD2 (5 bases). CDR3 length equals 14 residues. The ends were cut back, 0 bases at V and 6 bases at J, with 9 bases in the middle. Looked up from germline, CDR1 is MNHNY and CDR2 is SVGAGI (reference sequence). CDR3 bases: TGTGCCAGCAGTTACTCCGGGGAAGGAAACATTCAGTACTTC. Its protein product is CASSYSGEGNIQYF.

This clonotype was counted many times. CDR3 protein: CSVGSTEAFF. Written as DNA, the CDR3 is TGCAGCGTTGGCTCGACTGAAGCTTTCTTT. This chain connects TRBV29-1 to TRBJ1-1; D unclear. V was trimmed by 4 bases and J by 5 bases, leaving 5 bases between them. CDR3 length: 10 amino acids. CDR1 and CDR2 from the germline V gene are SQVTM and ANQGSEA.

The sample holds many counts of this clonotype. The DNA of the CDR3 is TGTGCCAGCAGCACCGGACAGGGTACGGGGGAGACCCAGTACTTC. Protein: CASSTGQGTGETQYF. The chain employs TRBV7-8 and TRBJ2-5; 8 positions match TRBD1. The trim removed 5 bases at V and 5 bases at J, leaving 10 bases unmatched. The CDR3 spans 15 residues. In germline, CDR1 is SGHVS, CDR2 FQNEAQ.

Many counts were recorded for this clonotype. V and J are TRBV19 and TRBJ1-1, with TRBD1 matching 7 bases. This CDR3 is built from 15 residues. Germline CDR1 is LNHDA and CDR2 is SQIVND (reference sequence). V was clipped by 6 bases and J by 5 bases; unmatched bases: 12. The CDR3 DNA sequence: TGTGCCAGTAGGACGAGGGGACAGTTGGTTACTGAAGCTTTCTTT. As protein: CASRTRGQLVTEAFF.

There are many counts of this clonotype. The V gene is TRBV5-5, the J gene TRBJ2-7; 9 nucleotides align to TRBD2. The CDR3 length is 16 residues. The junction had 4 bases not matched to a gene; V was cut back by 0 bases and J by 0 bases. Germline V lookup: CDR1 SGHKS, CDR2 YYEKEE (reference sequence). The CDR3 loop is CASSLGLAASSYEQYF. CDR3 DNA sequence: TGTGCCAGCAGCTTGGGACTAGCGGCTAGCTCCTACGAGCAGTACTTC. Looking up the rest from reference TRBV5-5 and TRBJ2-7 gives the full variable domain: DAGVTQSPTHLIKTRGQQVTLRCSPISGHKSVSWYQQVLGQGPQFIFQYYEKEERGRGNFPDRFSARQFPNYSSELNVNALLLGDSALYLCASSLGLAASSYEQYFGPGTRLTVT.

A remark on this clonotype: At one end the junction does not follow the germline gene, possibly because of a read error. The chain carries TRBV20-1 and TRBJ2-5; 9 bases are a match to TRBD2. Germline CDR1 reads DFQATT; CDR2 reads SNEGSKA (reference sequence). CDR3 size: 16 residues. The CDR3 coding sequence is TGCAGTGCTAGGGGGGTTAGCGGGGGCCGAGGAGAGACCCCGTACTTC. It encodes CSARGVSGGRGETPYF.

The CDR3 DNA sequence: TGCAGTGCTAGAGATTTTGCGGCAGGGGAGACCCAGTACTTC. Protein product: CSARDFAAGETQYF. V is TRBV20-1 and J is TRBJ2-5, with D maybe TRBD1 (5 bases). The ends were cut back, 0 bases at V and 5 bases at J, with 13 bases in the middle. Germline CDR1 and CDR2: DFQATT and SNEGSKA (reference sequence). This CDR3 comprises 14 residues.